This T cell receptor beta chain was found in a study of T cell responses to AZD1222 COVID-19 vaccine. Study findings and constraints: Spike regions recognized by vaccine-associated CD4 TCRs spanned the protein, led by 160-218 and 743-854.

Generated by immunoSEQ multiplex PCR, the TCRdb table keeps only in-frame clones and is missing some. Among about 110,000 clones listed, about 90% were seen once. Concerning this clone: The antigen is unknown.

V was cut by 5 bases and J by 4 bases, with 12 bases left in between. Germline assignment: CDR1 LGHDT and CDR2 YNNKEL (reference sequence). The CDR3 has 14 amino acids. The specimen comprised peripheral blood, sampled 28 days after the second AZD1222 dose. This receptor was obtained from an adult who received the AZD1222 COVID-19 vaccine. This chain joins TRBV3-1 (or the pseudogene TRBV3-2) and TRBJ1-3, with D maybe TRBD1 (6 bases). CDR3 bases: TGTGCCAGCAGCTCCCGGACAGACGGAAACACCATATATTTT. Translated, it gives CASSSRTDGNTIYF.